The next 15 T cell receptor beta chains were all read from a single sample in a study of patients and donors after allogeneic stem cell transplantation (dated by TCRdb to 2018 to 2021). The receptor library was made with RT-PCR. TCRdb names NextSeq 550 as the instrument used. Using fastp trimming at Q25 and MiXCR clonotype assembly, TCRdb reanalyzed the public sequencing data and kept in-frame beta chains. Every distinct CDR3 protein forms one entry, paired with its most common genes and DNA. This sample gives 150,000 to 200,000 distinct CDR3 sequences in total; about 24% of them show up just once. Jointly, the top ten make up 25% to 30% of the sample. What was sequenced was blood, either unsorted or a sorted T cell fraction (not recorded which). The source is a human donor who was either an allogeneic HSCT recipient or a stem cell or donor lymphocyte infusion donor (not recorded which). It is not recorded whose cells these are; they may come from a transplant donor.

The table lists this clonotype with a few counts. This rearrangement joins TRBV6-6 to TRBJ2-3; no clear D gene. The CDR3 spans 16 residues. V was shortened by 1 base and J by 6 bases, with 17 bases between the two germline ends. From germline, CDR1 is MNHNY and CDR2 SVGAGI (reference sequence). The CDR3 DNA reads TGTGCCAGCAGTTACTTGGGTCTAAAGGCGAGGGATACGCAGTATTTT. Translated: CASSYLGLKARDTQYF.

V gene TRBV14 combines with J gene TRBJ2-3, with 7 nucleotides matching TRBD2. Trimming at V came to 4 bases and at J to 5 bases, leaving 6 bases not matched to a gene. The germline gives CDR1 SGHDN, CDR2 FVKESK. The CDR3 runs to 14 residues. The CDR3 here is CASSRRDYRDTQYF. CDR3 coding DNA: TGTGCCAGCAGCCGGAGGGACTATCGAGATACGCAGTATTTT. Full variable domain (missing parts from reference TRBV14 and TRBJ2-3): EAGVTQFPSHSVIEKGQTVTLRCDPISGHDNLYWYRRVMGKEIKFLLHFVKESKQDESGMPNNRFLAERTGGTYSTLKVQPAELEDSGVYFCASSRRDYRDTQYFGPGTRLTVL.

Ten or more counts support this clonotype. The rearrangement uses TRBV12-3 or TRBV12-4 and TRBJ1-2, with D hard to call. This CDR3 has 14 amino acids. The ends were cut back, 6 bases at V and 2 bases at J, with 13 bases in the middle. The CDR3, as DNA: TGTGCCAGCAGCCACTCGACCGAGAACTATGGCTACACCTTC. Protein sequence: CASSHSTENYGYTF.

The chain employs TRBV7-9 and TRBJ2-1, with TRBD2 identical over 12 bases. The CDR3 consists of 18 residues. Germline V gives CDR1 SEHNR, CDR2 FQNEAQ (reference sequence). J was trimmed by 5 bases and V by 3 bases; bases with no gene match: 11. CDR3 bases: TGTGCCAGCAGCTTCTCACCTCCAACTAGCGGGAGGAACAATGAGCAGTTCTTC. Protein product: CASSFSPPTSGRNNEQFF.

The chain has TRBV6-5 and TRBJ1-5; 7 bases align to TRBD1. The CDR3 loop spans 15 amino acids. Germline-derived CDR1 and CDR2 are MNHEY and SVGAGI. V trimming: 5 bases; J trimming: 0 bases; junction bases outside the gene matches: 4. CDR3 region: CASSGGTASNQPQHF. As DNA, the CDR3 is TGTGCCAGCAGTGGCGGGACAGCTAGCAATCAGCCCCAGCATTTT.

The chain employs TRBV20-1 and TRBJ2-1; D remains unclear. V shed 5 bases and J shed 4 bases, with 9 bases lying between them. This CDR3 is 12 amino acids long. CDR1 is DFQATT and CDR2 is SNEGSKA in the germline V gene (reference sequence). The CDR3 nucleotides are TGCAGTGCTGCCGACCTATACAATGAGCAGTTCTTC. Its protein is CSAADLYNEQFF.

This clonotype was seen more than once but under ten times. J is TRBJ2-3 and V is TRBV6-5; D uncertain. CDR3 size: 14 residues. Germline CDR1 reads MNHEY; CDR2 reads SVGAGI. V was trimmed by 0 bases and J by 3 bases, leaving 7 bases between them. CDR3 residues: CASSYSDTTDTQYF. CDR3 nucleotide sequence: TGTGCCAGCAGTTACTCAGATACAACAGATACGCAGTATTTT.

This clonotype came up a few times. The rearrangement uses TRBV4-3 and TRBJ1-4; D may be TRBD1 (5 bases). Per germline, CDR1 LGHNA and CDR2 YSLEER. V lost 1 base to trimming and J lost 6 bases, with 12 bases between them. CDR3 size: 15 residues. The CDR3 sequence: CASSQGGQPDEKLFF. The DNA for the CDR3 is TGCGCCAGCAGCCAAGGGGGCCAGCCAGATGAAAAACTGTTTTTT.

This chain connects TRBV12-3 or TRBV12-4 to TRBJ2-2; TRBD1 agrees at 9 bases. V trimming: 3 bases; J trimming: 3 bases; junction bases outside the gene matches: 5. CDR3 length: 16 amino acids. Here the CDR3 DNA reads TGTGCCAGCAGTTTCACGGGACAGGGATACACCGGGGAGCTGTTTTTT. It encodes CASSFTGQGYTGELFF.

This clonotype was observed a handful of times. The V and J genes are TRBV4-1 and TRBJ2-7, with D uncertain. Germline V gene sequence: CDR1 MGHRA, CDR2 YSYEKL. The CDR3 covers 15 residues. With 1 base removed from V and 2 bases from J, the gap between germline ends came to 12 bases. CDR3 sequence: CASSQVSGYTYEQYF. The CDR3 DNA is TGCGCCAGCAGCCAAGTGTCTGGGTATACCTACGAGCAGTACTTC.

V is TRBV3-1 and J is TRBJ2-3; D not certain. The germline gives CDR1 LGHDT, CDR2 YNNKEL (reference sequence). V was trimmed by 4 bases and J by 3 bases, leaving 14 bases between them. CDR3 length: 15 amino acids. The CDR3 protein is CASSPRSGRTDTQYF. CDR3 in DNA: TGTGCCAGCAGCCCTAGGTCTGGAAGGACAGATACGCAGTATTTT.

The J gene is TRBJ2-1, the V gene TRBV10-3, with 7 bases that match TRBD2. The length of the CDR3 is 16 residues. Unmatched junction bases numbered 7, after V lost 5 bases and J lost 0 bases. From germline, CDR1 is ENHRY and CDR2 SYGVKD. This CDR3 is CAISFSGALSYNEQFF. CDR3 DNA sequence: TGTGCCATCAGTTTCAGCGGGGCCCTCTCCTACAATGAGCAGTTCTTC.

This rearrangement joins TRBV11-2 to TRBJ1-2, with D possibly being TRBD1 (6 bases). CDR1 and CDR2 (germline): SGHAT, FQNNGV. V was pared by 4 bases and J by 1 base, with 16 bases between. The CDR3 runs to 16 residues. Written as DNA, the CDR3 is TGTGCCAGCAGCTGGCACAGGGACCTCGGTAACTATGGCTACACCTTC. It translates to CASSWHRDLGNYGYTF.

The chain couples TRBV27 to TRBJ2-1, with 7 bases identical to TRBD1. Germline values: CDR1 MNHEY, CDR2 SMNVEV (reference sequence). The CDR3 contains 15 residues. V dropped 4 bases and J dropped 9; count of bases not matched to a gene: 12. The CDR3 here is CASSSRVDREGEQFF. The CDR3 DNA is TGTGCCAGCAGTTCACGCGTTGACAGGGAAGGTGAGCAGTTCTTC.

There are a few counts of this clonotype. J is TRBJ1-2 and V is TRBV12-3 or TRBV12-4, with D perhaps matching TRBD1 (6 bases). This CDR3 contains 15 residues. V dropped 7 bases and J dropped 1 base, with 16 bases sitting between them. The CDR3 loop is CASIISGHLNYGYTF. As DNA, the CDR3 is TGTGCCAGCATCATCTCGGGACACCTTAACTATGGCTACACCTTC.